The clone carrying this TCR beta chain was observed many times. TCRdb called the 5' RACE reads again in MiXCR, with one record for every CDR3 protein. The sample includes around 76,000 distinct CDR3 sequences, roughly 10% of them seen just once. The data were taken from a study of early T cells in non-severe SARS-CoV-2 infection. About the study: Investigators sequenced bulk RNA drawn from unsorted whole blood, and chains remained unpaired.

The CDR3 is 15 amino acids. Germline V gene sequence: CDR1 LGHDT, CDR2 YNNKEL (reference sequence). The V gene end was trimmed by 4 bases and the J gene end by 2 bases; junction bases not matched to a gene: 6. What was sequenced was whole blood. The chain joins TRBV3-1 to TRBJ2-7, with 9 bases lining up with TRBD2. The clonotype originates from an adult who was a healthcare worker with PCR-confirmed SARS-CoV-2 infection or an uninfected control (not recorded which). CDR3 protein: CASSPDQRGAYEQYF. In nucleotides, the CDR3 is TGTGCCAGCAGCCCCGACCAGCGGGGGGCCTACGAGCAGTACTTC.